Reported below is one T cell receptor (beta chain). This sample was included in a study of blood T cell repertoires in COVID-19. The overall study: Whether acute or convalescent, the COVID-19 samples came from the United States, Italy and Spain. Nucleic acid was either cDNA or gDNA, and it came from T cells, B-cell-depleted T cells, or PBMCs.

V shed 0 bases, J shed 4 bases, and the junction held 11 bases outside the gene matches. CDR3 size: 17 residues. Per germline, CDR1 SGHDT and CDR2 YYEEEE. How the authors handled the data: Amplification of reference gene primers was used by the study to estimate nucleated cell counts. Clones were sequenced by immunoSEQ multiplex PCR, and TCRdb holds only the in-frame ones, with some missing. V and J calls and clone size are those listed in that table; D and trimming were worked out from the DNA. Seen here are under 300,000 clones, about 84% observed once, and the top ten hold roughly 12%. The V and J genes are TRBV5-6 and TRBJ1-2; 8 nucleotides line up with TRBD1. The clonotype comes from a man older than 75 with acute or convalescent COVID-19. The sequencing input was peripheral blood. The DNA of the CDR3 is TGTGCCAGCAGCTTGGGAAGTGCTGGACAGGGTGTCTATGGCTACACCTTC. Its translation: CASSLGSAGQGVYGYTF.